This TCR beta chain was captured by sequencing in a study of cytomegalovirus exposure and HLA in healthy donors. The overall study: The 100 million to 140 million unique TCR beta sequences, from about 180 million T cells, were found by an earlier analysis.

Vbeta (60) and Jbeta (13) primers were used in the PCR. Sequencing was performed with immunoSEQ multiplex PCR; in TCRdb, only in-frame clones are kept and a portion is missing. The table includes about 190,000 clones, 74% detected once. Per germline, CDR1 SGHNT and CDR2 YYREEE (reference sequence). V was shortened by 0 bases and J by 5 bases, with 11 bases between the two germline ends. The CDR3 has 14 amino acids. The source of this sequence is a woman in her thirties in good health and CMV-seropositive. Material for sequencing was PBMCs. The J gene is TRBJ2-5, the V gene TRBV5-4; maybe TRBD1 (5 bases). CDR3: CASSLEGLRETQYF. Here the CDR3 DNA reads TGTGCCAGCAGCTTGGAGGGGTTGAGGGAGACCCAGTACTTC.